The sequence of this T cell receptor beta chain was determined in a study of blood T cell repertoires in COVID-19. On the study more broadly: Spain, Italy and the United States supplied samples that represented acute and convalescent COVID-19. Sources were T cells, B-cell-depleted T cells, or PBMCs; the material itself was cDNA or gDNA.

CDR1 is SGDLS and CDR2 is YYNGEE in the germline V gene. CDR3 length: 15 amino acids. V lost 1 base to trimming and J lost 10 bases; unmatched junction nucleotides: 8. As processed by the authors: Reference gene primer amplification yielded estimated nucleated cell counts. Sequenced by immunoSEQ multiplex PCR; TCRdb stores in-frame clones only, minus some. Clone size and the V and J calls come from that table; the DNA yielded D and trimming. The table shows 150,000 to 200,000 clones, with roughly nine tenths occurring only once. Input material: peripheral blood. The J gene is TRBJ1-2, the V gene TRBV9, with TRBD1 identical over 12 bases. This receptor was identified in a man aged 18 to 29 who had recovered from COVID-19. Here the CDR3 DNA reads TGTGCCAGCAGCGTATTAAAGGGACAGGGGGCCGACTACACCTTC. Translation gives CASSVLKGQGADYTF.